The rows below give T cell receptor beta chains drawn from one sample of a study of OX40 agonist ivuxolimab in advanced cancers. The table came from immunoSEQ multiplex PCR; TCRdb's copy has only in-frame clones and leaves some out. The table has tens of thousands of clones, over 80% seen once. The sequencing here drew on CD4+ or CD8+ T cells sorted from blood, taken in a trial of the OX40 agonist ivuxolimab. All receptors derive from an adult with an advanced solid tumor such as melanoma, head and neck, liver or kidney cancer. Both conserved end residues are part of each CDR3. A D gene is named only where the DNA matches it firmly.

v_gene	j_gene	d_gene	CDR3nt	CDR3aa
TRBV4-2	TRBJ1-1	-	TGTGCCAGCAGCCGGATAGGACAGTTGAACACTGAAGCTTTCTTT	CASSRIGQLNTEAFF
TRBV28	TRBJ1-4	-	TGTGCCAGCAGTACCTCACGGGGGGCTGGTGAAAAACTGTTTTTT	CASSTSRGAGEKLFF
TRBV9	TRBJ2-1	TRBD2	TGTGCCACTACGCCCATTGGGCGGGGGGCAGGGAATGAGCAGTTCTTC	CATTPIGRGAGNEQFF
TRBV7-2	TRBJ2-5	-	TGTGCCAGCAGCTTAGTCGTGGATGCCGGGGGGACCCAGTACTTC	CASSLVVDAGGTQYF
TRBV27	TRBJ2-3	TRBD2	TGTGCCAGCAGTCCCGGACTAGCGGGAGTCGTGTCAGATACGCAGTATTTT	CASSPGLAGVVSDTQYF
TRBV30	TRBJ1-2	TRBD1	TGTGCCTGGATACGGGGTAGGACTCGACAGGGGCGCAACTATGGCTACACCTTC	CAWIRGRTRQGRNYGYTF
TRBV18	TRBJ1-2	-	TGTGCCAGCTCACAAGAAGCTAACTATGGCTACACCTTC	CASSQEANYGYTF
TRBV27	TRBJ1-3	TRBD1	TGTGCCAGCAGCCCAGACAGGGGTGCTGGAAACACCATATATTTT	CASSPDRGAGNTIYF
TRBV5-4	TRBJ2-1	TRBD2	TGTGCCAGCAGCTTGACTAGCGGGAGCAGAAATGAGCAGTTCTTC	CASSLTSGSRNEQFF
TRBV5-1	TRBJ1-2	-	TGCGCCAGCAGCTTGGACGAGGGACACTATGGCTACACCTTC	CASSLDEGHYGYTF
TRBV5-4	TRBJ2-5	TRBD2	TGTGCCAGCAGCCCGCTAGCGGGAGGACGGGAGACCCAGTACTTC	CASSPLAGGRETQYF
TRBV11-2	TRBJ1-2	TRBD1	TGTGCCAGCAGCCGGAATCCGGGACAGGGGTTATATGGCTACACCTTC	CASSRNPGQGLYGYTF
TRBV5-1	TRBJ2-2	TRBD2	TGCGCCAGCAGATCTAGCGGGGGGGCTAGCACCGGGGAGCTGTTTTTT	CASRSSGGASTGELFF
TRBV18	TRBJ1-5	-	TGTGCCAGCTCACCACGAGACGGGAGAAGCAATCAGCCCCAGCATTTT	CASSPRDGRSNQPQHF